This TCR beta chain was identified in a study of cytomegalovirus exposure and HLA in healthy donors. This clone was counted between two and nine times. The germline gives CDR1 LNHDA, CDR2 SQIVND (reference sequence). The CDR3 contains 13 residues. The V end was cut by 3 bases, the J end by 8 bases, with 10 bases between. Use of 60 Vbeta and 13 Jbeta primers characterized the PCR. Assay used: immunoSEQ multiplex PCR; TCRdb lists only in-frame clones, some missing. The sample includes about 140,000 clones, more than 8% seen only once; the top ten take approximately 1.9%. The chain uses TRBV19 and TRBJ1-4, with D uncertain. The sequenced material came from PBMCs. This sequence was found in a man between 45 and 60 years old in good health and CMV-seronegative. This CDR3 reads CASSMAGVEKLFF. DNA for the CDR3: TGTGCCAGTAGTATGGCGGGTGTAGAAAAACTGTTTTTT.